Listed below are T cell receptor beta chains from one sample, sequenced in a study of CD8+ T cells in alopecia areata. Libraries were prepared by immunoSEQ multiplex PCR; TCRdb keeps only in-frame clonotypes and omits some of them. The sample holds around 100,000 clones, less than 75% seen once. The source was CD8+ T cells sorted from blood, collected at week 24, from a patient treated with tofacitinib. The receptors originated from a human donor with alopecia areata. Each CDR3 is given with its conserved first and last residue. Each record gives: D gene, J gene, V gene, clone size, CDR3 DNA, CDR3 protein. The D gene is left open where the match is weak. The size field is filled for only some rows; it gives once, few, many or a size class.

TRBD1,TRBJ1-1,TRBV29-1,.,TGCAGCGTTGAAGTAGGGGGCTGGAGCACTGAAGCTTTCTTT,CSVEVGGWSTEAFF
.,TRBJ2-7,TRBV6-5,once,TGTGCCAGCAGTTACGGTGGGAGGGGGAACGAGCAGTACTTC,CASSYGGRGNEQYF
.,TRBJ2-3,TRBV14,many,TGTGCCAGCAGCCCCCGGGACCGCGGGTGGACTGATACGCAGTATTTT,CASSPRDRGWTDTQYF
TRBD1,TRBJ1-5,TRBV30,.,TGTGCCTGGGGTACAGGGGACCGTCAGCCCCAGCATTTT,CAWGTGDRQPQHF
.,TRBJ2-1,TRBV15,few,TGTGCCACCAGCAGAGATAGAGTTACCTCAAGTGAGCAGTTCTTC,CATSRDRVTSSEQFF
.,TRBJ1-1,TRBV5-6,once,TGTGCCAGCAGCCAGGGGCTAGAGAACACTGAAGCTTTCTTT,CASSQGLENTEAFF
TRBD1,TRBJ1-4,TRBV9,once,TGTGCCAGCAGCCCCAGGGGGGCAGATGAAAAACTGTTTTTT,CASSPRGADEKLFF
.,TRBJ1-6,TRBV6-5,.,TGTGCCAGCAGTTACGCCTCGGGTAATTCACCCCTCCACTTT,CASSYASGNSPLHF
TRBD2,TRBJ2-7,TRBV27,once,TGTGCCAGCAGTGAGGGACTAGCGAGTTCCTACGAGCAGTACTTC,CASSEGLASSYEQYF
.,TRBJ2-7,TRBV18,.,TGTGCCAGCTCACCCACGAGGGACGAGCAGTACTTC,CASSPTRDEQYF
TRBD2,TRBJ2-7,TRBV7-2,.,TGTGCCAGCAGCTTAGACGGGCTAGCGGGGGGGCGTGAGCAGTACTTC,CASSLDGLAGGREQYF
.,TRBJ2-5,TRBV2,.,TGTGCCAGCAGTGAGGGGGACGGAGAAGAGACCCAGTACTTC,CASSEGDGEETQYF
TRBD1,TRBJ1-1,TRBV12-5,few,TGTGCTAGTGGTTTGTACAGGGGGTTTGAAGCTTTCTTT,CASGLYRGFEAFF
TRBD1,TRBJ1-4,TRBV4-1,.,TGCGCCAGCAGCCAAGTACAGACAGGGGGTAATGAAAAACTGTTTTTT,CASSQVQTGGNEKLFF
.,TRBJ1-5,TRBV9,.,TGTGCCAGCAGCGTTGGGGGGGCTAGCAATCAGCCCCAGCATTTT,CASSVGGASNQPQHF
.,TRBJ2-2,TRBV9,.,TGTGCCAGCAGCCCCGAGTCCACCGGGGAGCTGTTTTTT,CASSPESTGELFF
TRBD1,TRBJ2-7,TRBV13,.,TGTGCCAGCAGCTCCAGCACCGGGAAACAGGGGGCCTACGAGCAGTACTTC,CASSSSTGKQGAYEQYF
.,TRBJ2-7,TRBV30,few,TGTGCCTGGAGCCCGGGGCAGGGTGCCTCCTACGAGCAGTACTTC,CAWSPGQGASYEQYF
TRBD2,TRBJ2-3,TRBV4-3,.,TGCGCCAGCAGCCAAGATTACGGGGGACTAGCGTCAGATACGCAGTATTTT,CASSQDYGGLASDTQYF
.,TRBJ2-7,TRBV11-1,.,TGTGCCAGCAGCTTCGGGGACTCCTACGAGCAGTACTTC,CASSFGDSYEQYF
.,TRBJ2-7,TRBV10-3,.,TGTGCCATCGCGACAGAAGCCTACGAGCAGTACTTC,CAIATEAYEQYF
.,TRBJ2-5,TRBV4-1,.,TGCGCCAGCAGTACGACTCAGTACCAAGAGACCCAGTACTTC,CASSTTQYQETQYF
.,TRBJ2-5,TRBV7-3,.,TGTGCCAGCAGCTTAGGACCAACGGAATCAATTGAGGAGACCCAGTACTTC,CASSLGPTESIEETQYF
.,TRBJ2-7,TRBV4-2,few,TGTGCCAGCAGCCAAGATAGGGATCTTGACGAGCAGTACTTC,CASSQDRDLDEQYF
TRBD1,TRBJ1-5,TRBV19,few,TGTGCCAGTAGTATAGGCTATGGACAGGGGGCAAGCCAGCCCCAGCATTTT,CASSIGYGQGASQPQHF
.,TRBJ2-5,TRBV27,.,TGTGCCAGCAGTTTATCGGCCAGGCCCCAAGAGACCCAGTACTTC,CASSLSARPQETQYF
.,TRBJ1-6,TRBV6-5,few,TGTGCCAGCAGTTACCGGGAAGGGTTGAATTCACCCCTCCACTTT,CASSYREGLNSPLHF
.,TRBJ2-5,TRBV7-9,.,TGTGCCAGCAGTCCAGCGGTGACCGAAGAGACCCAGTACTTC,CASSPAVTEETQYF
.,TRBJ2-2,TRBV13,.,TGTGCCAGCAGCTTGGGAGGTGCCGGGGAGCTGTTTTTT,CASSLGGAGELFF
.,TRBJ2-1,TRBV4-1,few,TGCGCCAGCAGCCAAGGGACAGCGGGCAATGAGCAGTTCTTC,CASSQGTAGNEQFF
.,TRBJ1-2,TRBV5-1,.,TGCGCCAGCAGCTTGGAGCCAGCTAACTATGGCTACACCTTC,CASSLEPANYGYTF
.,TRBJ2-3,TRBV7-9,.,TGTGCCAGCAGCTTACCTCGCACAGATACGCAGTATTTT,CASSLPRTDTQYF
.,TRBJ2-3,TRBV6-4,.,TGTGCCAGCAGTAGGACAGGCACAGATACGCAGTATTTT,CASSRTGTDTQYF
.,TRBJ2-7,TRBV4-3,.,TGCGCCAGCAGCCAAGATTCACAGGGCTACGAGCAGTACTTC,CASSQDSQGYEQYF
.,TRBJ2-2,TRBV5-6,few,TGTGCCAGCAGCCCCGGACTGGGGAAGCTGTTTTTT,CASSPGLGKLFF
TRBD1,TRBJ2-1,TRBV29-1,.,TGCAGCGTTGTTGGCGGACAGGGTGTCGATGAGCAGTTCTTC,CSVVGGQGVDEQFF